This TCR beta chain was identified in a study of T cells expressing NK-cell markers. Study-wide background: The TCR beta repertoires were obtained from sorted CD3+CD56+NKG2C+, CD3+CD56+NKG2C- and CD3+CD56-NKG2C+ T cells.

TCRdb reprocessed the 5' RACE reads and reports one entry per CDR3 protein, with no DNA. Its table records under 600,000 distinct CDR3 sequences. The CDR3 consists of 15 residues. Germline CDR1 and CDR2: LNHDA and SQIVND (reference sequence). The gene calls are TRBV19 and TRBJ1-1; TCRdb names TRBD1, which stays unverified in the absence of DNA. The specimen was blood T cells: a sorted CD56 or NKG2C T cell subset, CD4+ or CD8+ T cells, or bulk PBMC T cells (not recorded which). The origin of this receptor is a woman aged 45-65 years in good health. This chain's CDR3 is CASTLRGQMNTEAFF.